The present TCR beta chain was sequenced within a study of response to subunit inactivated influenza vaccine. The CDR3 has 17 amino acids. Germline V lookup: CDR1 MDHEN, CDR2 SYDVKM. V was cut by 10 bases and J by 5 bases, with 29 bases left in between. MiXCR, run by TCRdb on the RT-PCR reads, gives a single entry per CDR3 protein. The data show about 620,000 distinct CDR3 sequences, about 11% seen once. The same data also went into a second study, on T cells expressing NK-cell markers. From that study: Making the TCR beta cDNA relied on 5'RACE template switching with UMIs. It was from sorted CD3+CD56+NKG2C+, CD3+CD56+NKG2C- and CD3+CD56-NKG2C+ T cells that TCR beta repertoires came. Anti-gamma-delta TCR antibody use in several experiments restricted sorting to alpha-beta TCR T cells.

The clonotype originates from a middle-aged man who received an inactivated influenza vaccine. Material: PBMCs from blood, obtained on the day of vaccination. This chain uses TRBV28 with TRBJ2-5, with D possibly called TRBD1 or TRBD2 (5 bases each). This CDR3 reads CATLSPPGTGSVETQYF. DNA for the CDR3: TGTGCCACCCTCAGCCCCCCCGGGACGGGCTCGGTGGAGACCCAGTACTTC.